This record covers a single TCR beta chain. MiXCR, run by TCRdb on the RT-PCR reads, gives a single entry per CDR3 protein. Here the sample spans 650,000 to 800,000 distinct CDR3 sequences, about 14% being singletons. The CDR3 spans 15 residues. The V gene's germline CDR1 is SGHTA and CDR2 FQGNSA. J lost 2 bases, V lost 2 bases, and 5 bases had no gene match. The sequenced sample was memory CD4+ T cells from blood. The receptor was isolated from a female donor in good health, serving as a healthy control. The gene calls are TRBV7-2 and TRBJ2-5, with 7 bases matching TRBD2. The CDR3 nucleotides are TGTGCCAGCAGCTTATCCGGCGGGAGACAAGAGACCCAGTACTTC. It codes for CASSLSGGRQETQYF.